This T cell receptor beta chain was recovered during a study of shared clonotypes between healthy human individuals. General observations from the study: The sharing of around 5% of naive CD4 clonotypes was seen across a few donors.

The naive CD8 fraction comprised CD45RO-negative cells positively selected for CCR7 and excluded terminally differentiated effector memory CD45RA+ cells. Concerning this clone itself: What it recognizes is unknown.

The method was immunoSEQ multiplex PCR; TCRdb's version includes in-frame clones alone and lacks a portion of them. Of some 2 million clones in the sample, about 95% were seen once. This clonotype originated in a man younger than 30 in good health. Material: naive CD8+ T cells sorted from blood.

The CDR3 loop reads CASSMSQGNTGELFF. Here the CDR3 DNA reads TGTGCCAGTAGTATGAGCCAGGGAAACACCGGGGAGCTGTTTTTT. The V and J genes are TRBV19 and TRBJ2-2, with D possibly matching TRBD1 (5 bases). CDR1 and CDR2 from the germline V gene are LNHDA and SQIVND (reference sequence). The CDR3 contains 15 residues. The V end was cut by 3 bases, the J end by 2 bases, with 10 bases between.